This TCR beta chain was retrieved from a study of T cell repertoires and HLA-DP antigens (dated by TCRdb to the late 2010s). Describing the broader study: The study used an in vitro model of CD4+ T cell alloreactivity in which transduced HeLa cells presented allogeneic HLA-DP. One alloantigen differed from self by one peptide-binding groove amino acid, whereas the other differed by ten, modelling structurally similar versus dissimilar alloantigens. Of the three donors, two were male and one was female, and their ages ranged from the 18-to-29 age band up to the 60-to-69 age band. The average DNA input was roughly 200 ng for sorted CD137+CD4+ samples versus roughly 1,100 ng for pre-culture CD4+ samples.

From the germline V gene, CDR1 is KGHSH and CDR2 is LQKENI. The V and J ends are trimmed by 6 bases and 4 bases, leaving 21 bases between them. Measured from the cysteine to the phenylalanine, the CDR3 is 17 residues long. Only the CDR3 region is kept as DNA, spanning 51 bases read in frame from base 1. On this clone: Its binding antigen is unknown. Per-base quality was not reported, and no clone a single base away is much larger than it.

TCRB CDR3 regions were amplified with the immunoSEQ multiplex PCR using forward primers for 54 TRBV segments and reverse primers for 13 TRBJ segments. For pre-culture CD4+ samples, sequencing was done at deep resolution with a target of some 200,000 T cell genomes. Sequencing of the amplicons on an Illumina HiSeq System generated 87 bp reads spanning the CDR3. The study's own analysis went as follows. Correction for PCR and sequencing errors was applied to reads, and CDR3 regions were defined through alignment to IMGT reference sequences. Synthetic template pools were used to estimate counts of templates and unique rearrangements. Clonality was computed as 1 minus Pielou's evenness. Richness was estimated with the Daley-Smith estimator. Morisita's index served as the measure of repertoire overlap. A clone counted as low-abundance if it appeared in cultured samples but went undetected in the pre-culture repertoire of the same donor. TCRdb mirrors the immuneACCESS table, restricted to in-frame sequences. Some clones are absent from its copies; in checked studies, under half trace to an unresolved V gene, and the reason for the others is unknown. The V and J calls and the clone size are those of that table, but D and trimming were determined from the DNA. Recorded for this sample are some 89,000 clones; roughly nine tenths of them occurred a single time. The leading ten clones occupy 1.5% to 2% of the sample.

Untouched CD4+ T cells were isolated from Ficoll-separated PBMC through negative selection with magnetic beads, and an average purity of roughly 98% was reached. Using magnetic beads, untouched CD4+ T cells were isolated from Ficoll-separated PBMC at approximately 98% purity, with only negligible CD8+ contamination. Peripheral blood mononuclear cells were supplied by the buffy coats of three healthy blood donors, who served as the study donors. All three donors were CMV seronegative. Genomic DNA was extracted with the DNeasy Blood & Tissue Kit. TCRB sequencing was performed on genomic DNA from sorted CD137+CD4+ cells and pre-culture CD4+ baseline samples from each subject. The paper's findings and limits, for the study overall: Sorted CD137+ cells showed similar clonality against both alloantigens (approximately 0.37), much higher than the clonality of pre-culture samples (roughly 0.04). Limitations included only a few donors, a non-physiological HeLa antigen-presenting system, and the use of total CD4+ responder cells. An average cumulative frequency of around 35% against one allele and 50.6% against the other was found for clones undetected before culture. The naive and memory CD4+ repertoires were not analysed as separate populations.

The V and J segments used are TRBV18 and TRBJ2-2; tentative D gene TRBD2, with 7 bases matching. Sequencing used CD4+ T cells from PBMCs. This clonotype was obtained from a man between 45 and 60 years old in good health and CMV-seronegative. Read as DNA, the sequence is TGTGCCAGCTCCAGGGGCCAGGCGGGGGCCGCCACCGGGGAGCTGTTTTTT. Its protein product is CASSRGQAGAATGELFF.